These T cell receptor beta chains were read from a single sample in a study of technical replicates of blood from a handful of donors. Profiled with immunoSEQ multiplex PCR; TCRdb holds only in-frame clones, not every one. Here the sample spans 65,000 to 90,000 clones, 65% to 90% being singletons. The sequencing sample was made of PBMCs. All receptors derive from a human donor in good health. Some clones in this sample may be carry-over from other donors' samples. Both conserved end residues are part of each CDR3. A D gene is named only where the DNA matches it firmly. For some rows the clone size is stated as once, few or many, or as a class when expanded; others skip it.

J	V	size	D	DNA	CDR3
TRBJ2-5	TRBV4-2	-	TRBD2	TGTGCCAGCAGCCAACCCGGGACTAGCGGACAAGATTGGAACTTC	CASSQPGTSGQDWNF
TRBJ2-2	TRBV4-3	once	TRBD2	TGCGCCAGCAGCCAAGACGGGAGGGGCACCGGGGAGCTGTTTTTT	CASSQDGRGTGELFF
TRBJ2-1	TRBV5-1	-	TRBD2	TGCGCCAGCAGCCTACATAGCGGGGGGGCCCACAATGAGCAGTTCTTC	CASSLHSGGAHNEQFF
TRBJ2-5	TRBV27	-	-	TGTGCCAGCAGTACAACTACATACTCAGAGACCCAGTACTTC	CASSTTTYSETQYF
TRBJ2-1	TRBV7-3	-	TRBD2	TGTGCCAGCAGCTTCCTAGCGGGGCTTTCCTACAATGAGCAGTTCTTC	CASSFLAGLSYNEQFF
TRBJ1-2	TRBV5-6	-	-	TGTGCCAGCAGCTCACAGGACAACTATGGCTACACCTTC	CASSSQDNYGYTF
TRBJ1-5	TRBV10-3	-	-	TGTGCCATCAAAGCAGGGACGGAGGGTCAGCCCCAGCATTTT	CAIKAGTEGQPQHF
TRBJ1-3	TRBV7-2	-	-	TGTGCCAGCAGCTGGTCCCAGTCAACAGTCTCTGGAAACACCATATATTTT	CASSWSQSTVSGNTIYF
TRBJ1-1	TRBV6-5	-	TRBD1	TGTGCCAGCAGTTCACGGACAGGGGAAAGGAACACTGAAGCTTTCTTT	CASSSRTGERNTEAFF
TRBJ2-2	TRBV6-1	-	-	TGTGCCAGCAGTGAAGCTGCGACAACGAACACCGGGGAGCTGTTTTTT	CASSEAATTNTGELFF
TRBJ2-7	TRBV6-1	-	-	TGTGCCAGCAGTCTTGGAGGGGCCATCCCCTACGAGCAGTACTTC	CASSLGGAIPYEQYF
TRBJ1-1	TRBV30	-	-	TGTGCCTGGAGTCCCTCCCGTGTCCGGGGGAACACTGAAGCTTTCTTT	CAWSPSRVRGNTEAFF
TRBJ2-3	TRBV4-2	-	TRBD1	TGTGCCAGCAGCCCGGGACAGGGGACAAGGTTTACAGATACGCAGTATTTT	CASSPGQGTRFTDTQYF
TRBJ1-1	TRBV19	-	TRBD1	TGTGCCAGTGGGACAGGGGCGAACACTGAAGCTTTCTTT	CASGTGANTEAFF
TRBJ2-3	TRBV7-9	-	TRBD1	TGTGCCAGCAGTCTCGACAGGGTGGCAGATACGCAGTATTTT	CASSLDRVADTQYF
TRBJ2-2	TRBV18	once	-	TGTGCCAGCCGAAAGCCGAGTACAGGTCCCGGGGAGCTGTTTTTT	CASRKPSTGPGELFF
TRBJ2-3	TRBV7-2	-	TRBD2	TGTGCCAGCAGCCCCCGAGCTAGCGGGAGTGTCGATACGCAGTATTTT	CASSPRASGSVDTQYF
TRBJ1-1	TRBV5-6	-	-	TGTGCCAGCAGCTTGGACCCATTGTCGGGGAACACTGAAGCTTTCTTT	CASSLDPLSGNTEAFF
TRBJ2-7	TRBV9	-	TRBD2	TGTGCCAGCAGCGCAGCGGGAGGGCCCTACGAGCAGTACTTC	CASSAAGGPYEQYF
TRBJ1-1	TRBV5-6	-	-	TGTGCCAGCAGCTTGGGAGGGATGAACACTGAAGCTTTCTTT	CASSLGGMNTEAFF
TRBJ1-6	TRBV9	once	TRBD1	TGTGCCAGCAGCGCCGAAGGGACAGGGGTTTCACCCCTCCACTTT	CASSAEGTGVSPLHF
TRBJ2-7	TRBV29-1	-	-	TGCAGCGTTCCTGGACTTACCTACGAGCAGTACTTC	CSVPGLTYEQYF
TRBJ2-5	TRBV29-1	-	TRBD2	TGCAGCGTTGTCTTGGCGGGGGTACAAGAGACCCAGTACTTC	CSVVLAGVQETQYF
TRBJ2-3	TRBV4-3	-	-	TGCGCCAGCAGCCAAGACTGGGGGGCAGATACGCAGTATTTT	CASSQDWGADTQYF
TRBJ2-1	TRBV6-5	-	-	TGTGCCAGCAGTTTGAGGCCTCGACCCGATGAGCAGTTCTTC	CASSLRPRPDEQFF
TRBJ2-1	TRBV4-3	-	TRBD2	TGCGCCAGCAGCCAAGGCTATGCTAGCGGGGGGTACAATGAGCAGTTCTTC	CASSQGYASGGYNEQFF
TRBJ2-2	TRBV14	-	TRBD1	TGTGCCAGCAGATCCGCAACAGGGGGCTCTCTGAACACCGGGGAGCTGTTTTTT	CASRSATGGSLNTGELFF
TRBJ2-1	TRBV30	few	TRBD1	TGTGCCTGGGACAGGGTAGAGACGAGGAATGAGCAGTTCTTC	CAWDRVETRNEQFF
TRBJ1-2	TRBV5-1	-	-	TGCGCCAGCAGCTTGGAGGTGGAGGCTAACTATGGCTACACCTTC	CASSLEVEANYGYTF
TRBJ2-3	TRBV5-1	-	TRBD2	TGCGCCAGCAGCTTGGAGACTAGCGGGGACCAGGATACGCAGTATTTT	CASSLETSGDQDTQYF
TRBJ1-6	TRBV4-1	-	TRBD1	TGCGCCAGCAGCCAGAGGAATCCGGGACAGGGGGCAACGGGGGCTAATTCACCCCTCCACTTT	CASSQRNPGQGATGANSPLHF
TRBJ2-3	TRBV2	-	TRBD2	TGTGCCAGCAGGGATAGCTTTAGCGGGACACTGTATACGCAGTATTTT	CASRDSFSGTLYTQYF
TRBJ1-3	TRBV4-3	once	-	TGCGCCAGCAGCCAAGGGACAGTTCAATTGGGAAACACCATATATTTT	CASSQGTVQLGNTIYF
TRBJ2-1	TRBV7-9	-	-	TGTGCCAGCAGCTTAGCGGGGGGTTCCGATGAGCAGTTCTTC	CASSLAGGSDEQFF
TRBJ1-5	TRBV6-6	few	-	TGTGCCAGCAGAGGGGAAGCGCCCCAGCATTTT	CASRGEAPQHF
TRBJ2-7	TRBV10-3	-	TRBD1	TGTGCCATCAGTAGCCCAGGGACAGGGCGGTACGAGCAGTACTTC	CAISSPGTGRYEQYF
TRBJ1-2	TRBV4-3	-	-	TGCGCCAGCAGCCAAGATCCAGAGGGTACCTATGGCTACACCTTC	CASSQDPEGTYGYTF
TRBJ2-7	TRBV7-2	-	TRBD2	TGTGCCAGCAGCCAGTGGGGGGAGGGGGAGCAGTACTTC	CASSQWGEGEQYF
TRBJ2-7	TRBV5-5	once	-	TGTGCCAGCAGCTTTCGGGGTAGCTCCTACGAGCAGTACTTC	CASSFRGSSYEQYF
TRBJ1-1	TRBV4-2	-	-	TGTGCCAGCAGCCAGATCGCCGACCCGGGGGGCACTGAAGCTTTCTTT	CASSQIADPGGTEAFF
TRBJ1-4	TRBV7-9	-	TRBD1	TGTGCCAGCAGCCCAAGGACAGGGGCTAATGAAAAACTGTTTTTT	CASSPRTGANEKLFF
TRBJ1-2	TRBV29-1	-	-	TGCAGCGTCGATCCCACAGGGAACTATGGCTACACCTTC	CSVDPTGNYGYTF
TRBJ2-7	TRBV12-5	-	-	TGTGCTAGTGGTTTGTACTACGAGCAGTACTTC	CASGLYYEQYF
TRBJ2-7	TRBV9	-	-	TGTGCCAGCAGCGTCGAGTCGTCAGGGTATTCCGAGCAGTACTTC	CASSVESSGYSEQYF
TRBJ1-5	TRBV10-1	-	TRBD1	TGCGTCAGCAGTGAGGGTTTGACAGGGGAAGGGAATCAGCCCCAGCATTTT	CVSSEGLTGEGNQPQHF
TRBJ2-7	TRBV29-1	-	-	TGCAGCGTTGGCCGGTCTCCATCCTACGAGCAGTACTTC	CSVGRSPSYEQYF
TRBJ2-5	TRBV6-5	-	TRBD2	TGTGCCAGCAGTACCCGGCGGGAGACACAAGAGACCCAGTACTTC	CASSTRRETQETQYF
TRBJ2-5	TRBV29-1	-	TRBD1	TGCAGCGTTTCGAGTGGGACAGCGGAGGAGACCCAGTACTTC	CSVSSGTAEETQYF
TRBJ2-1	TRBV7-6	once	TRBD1	TGTGCCAGCAGTACCCAGGACAGGGTAAATGAGCAGTTCTTC	CASSTQDRVNEQFF
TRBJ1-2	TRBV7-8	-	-	TGTGCCAGCAGTTTACAGGGTGCTAACTATGGCTACACCTTC	CASSLQGANYGYTF